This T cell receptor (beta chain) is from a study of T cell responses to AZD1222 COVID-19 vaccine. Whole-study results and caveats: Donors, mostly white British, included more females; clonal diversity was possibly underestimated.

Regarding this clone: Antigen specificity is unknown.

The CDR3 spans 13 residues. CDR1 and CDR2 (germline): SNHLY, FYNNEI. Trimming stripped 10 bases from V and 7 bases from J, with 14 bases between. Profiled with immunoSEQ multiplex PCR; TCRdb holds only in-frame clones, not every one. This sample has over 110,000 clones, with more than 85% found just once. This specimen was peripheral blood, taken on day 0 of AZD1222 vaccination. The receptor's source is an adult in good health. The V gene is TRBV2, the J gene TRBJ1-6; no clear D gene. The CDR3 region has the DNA TGTGCCAACCACCGGGCCACAAATTCACCCCTCCACTTT. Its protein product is CANHRATNSPLHF.